The 7 T cell receptor beta chains given below trace back to one sample, sequenced in a study of T cell responses to AZD1222 COVID-19 vaccine. Sequencing was performed with immunoSEQ multiplex PCR; in TCRdb, only in-frame clones are kept and a portion is missing. The repertoire has 100,000 to 150,000 clones, about 90% of them found once; the top ten carry under 5%. This material consisted of peripheral blood, taken on day 0 of AZD1222 vaccination. These receptors originate from an adult in good health.

This chain links TRBV19 with TRBJ1-4; D is perhaps TRBD1 (5 bases). Germline-derived CDR1 and CDR2 are LNHDA and SQIVND (reference sequence). With 6 bases removed from V and 5 bases from J, the gap between germline ends came to 10 bases. The CDR3 is made up of 13 amino acids. The CDR3 is CASRLRDNEKLFF. The DNA for the CDR3 is TGTGCCAGTAGGCTTCGGGACAATGAAAAACTGTTTTTT.

J is TRBJ2-7 and V is TRBV30; either TRBD1 or TRBD2 may supply D (6 bases each). Germline CDR1 is GTSNPN and CDR2 is SVGIG (reference sequence). The CDR3 contains 14 residues. The V gene lost 5 bases and the J gene lost 0 bases, with 14 bases spanning the gap. CDR3 DNA: TGTGCCTGGGCCGGGGGCGGTAGCTCCTACGAGCAGTACTTC. Translating it yields CAWAGGGSSYEQYF.

The genes are TRBV24-1 and TRBJ2-3; TRBD2 agrees at 8 bases. Unmatched junction bases numbered 9, after V lost 4 bases and J lost 4 bases. The CDR3 contains 16 residues. Germline V gene lookup returns CDR1 KGHDR and CDR2 SFDVKD. CDR3 protein: CATSDPSGGAADTQYF. The CDR3 region has the DNA TGTGCCACCAGTGACCCGAGCGGGGGCGCCGCAGATACGCAGTATTTT.

This clone was seen only once. In nucleotides, the CDR3 is TGTGCCAGCAGTGAAGCAAGGCCGCAGGCCGGTGAGCAGTTCTTC. Its translation is CASSEARPQAGEQFF. This chain joins TRBV2 and TRBJ2-1; D remains unclear. Trimming took off 0 bases at V and 9 bases at J, with 15 bases between the two ends. The CDR3 spans 15 residues. Per the germline V gene, CDR1 is SNHLY and CDR2 is FYNNEI.

The CDR3 nucleotides read TGTGCCAGCTCACCACAGGCGGGGGCAGAGCAGCCCCAGCATTTT. It specifies CASSPQAGAEQPQHF. The rearrangement uses TRBV18 and TRBJ1-5, with D maybe TRBD1 (6 bases). This CDR3 has 15 residues. V was trimmed by 1 base and J by 7 bases, leaving 14 bases between them. Germline CDR1 reads KGHSH; CDR2 reads LQKENI. Full variable domain (missing parts from reference TRBV18 and TRBJ1-5): NAGVMQNPRHLVRRRGQEARLRCSPMKGHSHVYWYRQLPEEGLKFMVYLQKENIIDESGMPKERFSAEFPKEGPSILRIQQVVRGDSAAYFCASSPQAGAEQPQHFGDGTRLSIL.

The genes are TRBV28 and TRBJ2-3; no reliable D call. Germline-derived CDR1 and CDR2 are MDHEN and SYDVKM. The CDR3 has 13 amino acids. With 2 bases removed from V and 10 bases from J, the gap between germline ends came to 13 bases. The CDR3 spells CASSLEPGRSQYF. The CDR3, as DNA: TGTGCCAGCAGTTTAGAGCCAGGCAGGTCGCAGTATTTT.

The chain is built from TRBV21-1 and TRBJ1-5; the D call in the table, TRBD1, was not verified against the DNA. TRBV21-1 is a pseudogene locus. This CDR3 comprises 17 residues. The CDR3 spells CASSRGTEKRPRQPQHF. The DNA of the CDR3 is TGTGCCAGCAGCCGAGGGACAGAAAAAAGACCCCGTCAGCCCCAGCATTTT.